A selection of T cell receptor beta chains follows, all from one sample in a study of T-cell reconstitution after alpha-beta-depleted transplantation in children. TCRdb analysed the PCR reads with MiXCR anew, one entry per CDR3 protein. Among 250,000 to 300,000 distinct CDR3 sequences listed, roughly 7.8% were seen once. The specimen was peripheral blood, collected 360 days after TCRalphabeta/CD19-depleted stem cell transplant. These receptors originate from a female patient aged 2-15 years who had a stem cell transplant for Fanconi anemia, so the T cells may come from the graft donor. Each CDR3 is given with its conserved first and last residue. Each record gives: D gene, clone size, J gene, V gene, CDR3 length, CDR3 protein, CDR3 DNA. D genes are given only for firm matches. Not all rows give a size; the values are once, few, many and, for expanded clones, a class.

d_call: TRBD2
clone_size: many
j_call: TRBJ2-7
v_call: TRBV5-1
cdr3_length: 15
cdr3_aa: CASSGTSGRAIEQYF
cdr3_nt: TGCGCCAGCAGCGGAACTAGCGGGAGGGCTATCGAGCAGTACTTC

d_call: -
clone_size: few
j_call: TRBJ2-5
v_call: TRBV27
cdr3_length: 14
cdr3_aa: CASRGEQEPGSQYF
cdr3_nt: TGTGCCAGCAGAGGGGAACAGGAGCCGGGGAGCCAGTACTTC

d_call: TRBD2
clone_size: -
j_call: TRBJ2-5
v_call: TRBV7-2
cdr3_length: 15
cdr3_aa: CASSLGGGSQETQYF
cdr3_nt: TGTGCCAGCAGCTTAGGGGGGGGGAGCCAAGAGACCCAGTACTTC

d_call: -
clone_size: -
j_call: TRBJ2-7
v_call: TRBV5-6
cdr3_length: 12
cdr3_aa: CASSFGADEQYF
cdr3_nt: TGTGCCAGCAGCTTCGGGGCGGACGAGCAGTACTTC

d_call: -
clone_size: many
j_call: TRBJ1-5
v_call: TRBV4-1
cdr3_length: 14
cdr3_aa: CASSQGLGGQPQHF
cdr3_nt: TGCGCCAGCAGCCAAGGCTTGGGGGGACAGCCCCAGCATTTT

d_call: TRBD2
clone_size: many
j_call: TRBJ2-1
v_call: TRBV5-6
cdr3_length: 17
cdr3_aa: CASSYSSGGVSYNEQFF
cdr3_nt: TGTGCCAGCAGCTATAGTAGCGGGGGGGTCTCCTACAATGAGCAGTTCTTC

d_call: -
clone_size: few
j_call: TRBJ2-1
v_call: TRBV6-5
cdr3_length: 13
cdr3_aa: CASSYVRDTEQFF
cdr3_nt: TGTGCCAGCAGTTACGTCCGGGATACTGAGCAGTTCTTC

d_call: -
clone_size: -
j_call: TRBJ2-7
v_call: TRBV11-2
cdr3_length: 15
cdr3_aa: CASSLDQWASHEQYF
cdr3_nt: TGTGCCAGCAGCTTAGATCAATGGGCCTCTCACGAGCAGTACTTC

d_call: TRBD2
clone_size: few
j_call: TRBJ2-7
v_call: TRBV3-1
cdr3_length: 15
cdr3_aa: CASSQPGLADYEQYF
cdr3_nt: TGTGCCAGCAGCCAACCGGGACTAGCGGACTACGAGCAGTACTTC

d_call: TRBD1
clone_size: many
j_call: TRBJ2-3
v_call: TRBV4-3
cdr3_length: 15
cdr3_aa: CASSPGTGGTDTQYF
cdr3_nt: TGCGCCAGCAGCCCCGGGACAGGAGGGACAGATACGCAGTATTTT